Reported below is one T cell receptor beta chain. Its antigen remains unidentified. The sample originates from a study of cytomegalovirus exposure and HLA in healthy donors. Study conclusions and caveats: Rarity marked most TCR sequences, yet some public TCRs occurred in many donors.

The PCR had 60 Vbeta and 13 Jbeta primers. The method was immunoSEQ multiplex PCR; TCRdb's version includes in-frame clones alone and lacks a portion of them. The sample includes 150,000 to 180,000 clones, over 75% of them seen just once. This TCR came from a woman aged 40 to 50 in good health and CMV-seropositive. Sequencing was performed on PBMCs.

This CDR3 reads CASSGTHRERNTEAFF. The CDR3 DNA is TGTGCCAGCAGCGGAACTCACAGGGAGAGGAACACTGAAGCTTTCTTT. The J gene is TRBJ1-1, the V gene TRBV5-6; maybe TRBD1 (6 bases). This CDR3 contains 16 residues. Trimming removed 4 bases at V and 1 base at J, with 17 bases between. CDR1 is SGHDT and CDR2 is YYEEEE in the germline V gene.